Listed here are 23 T cell receptor beta chains from one sample, sequenced in a study of T cell repertoires in cytomegalovirus infection. No cognate antigen is known for these TCRs. TCRdb analysed the reads with MiXCR anew, one entry per CDR3 protein. The table lists 110,000 or so distinct CDR3 sequences, over 30% of them singletons. Sample: CD8+ T cells from cultured PBMCs, taken from culture after CMV antigen stimulation. Every receptor here comes from a human donor in good health (CMV status not recorded). Some clones in this sample may be carry-over from other donors' samples.

This clonotype was observed a few times. The rearrangement links TRBV7-9 to TRBJ2-5, with 12 bases identical to TRBD2. After removal of 5 bases from V and 4 bases from J, the junction contained 8 bases not matched to a gene. The CDR3 has 16 amino acids. Looked up from germline, CDR1 is SEHNR and CDR2 is FQNEAQ (reference sequence). The CDR3 is CASSQPSGGAVETQYF. The CDR3 region has the DNA TGTGCCAGCAGCCAACCTAGCGGGGGGGCCGTAGAGACCCAGTACTTC.

The J gene is TRBJ2-7, the V gene TRBV7-6; D is uncertain. CDR3 size: 11 residues. CDR1 and CDR2 (germline): SGHVS, FNYEAQ. V was trimmed by 5 bases and J by 7 bases, leaving 9 bases between them. CDR3 nucleotides: TGTGCCAGCAGCCGCGCTGGGGAGCAGTACTTC. Translated, it gives CASSRAGEQYF.

Only a few counts were recorded for this clonotype. The chain links TRBV7-9 to TRBJ1-1, with 9 bases lining up with TRBD1. This CDR3 region has 15 residues. Unmatched junction bases numbered 5, after V lost 2 bases and J lost 4 bases. CDR1 is SEHNR and CDR2 is FQNEAQ in the germline V gene (reference sequence). In DNA, the CDR3 is TGTGCCAGCAGCTTACAGGGACAGGGCGGCACTGAAGCTTTCTTT. Its translation: CASSLQGQGGTEAFF.

This chain joins TRBV19 and TRBJ2-2; D is unclear. CDR1 LNHDA and CDR2 SQIVND come from the germline V gene (reference sequence). Between the trimmed V and J ends, which lost 8 bases and 4 bases, there was a span of 5 bases. The CDR3 covers 11 residues. The CDR3 sequence: CASYFTGELFF. As DNA, the CDR3 is TGTGCCAGTTACTTCACCGGGGAGCTGTTTTTT.

This chain joins TRBV12-3 or TRBV12-4 and TRBJ2-7, with D maybe TRBD1 (6 bases). V lost 5 bases and J lost 3, with 17 bases in between. The CDR3 loop spans 15 amino acids. The CDR3 loop is CASSTRRDTVYEQYF. CDR3 sequence (DNA): TGTGCCAGCAGTACGCGCCGGGACACAGTCTACGAGCAGTACTTC.

This chain joins TRBV20-1 and TRBJ2-7, with D possibly TRBD1 on 6 matching bases. With 2 bases removed from V and 1 base from J, the gap between germline ends came to 18 bases. The CDR3 totals 16 residues. CDR1 and CDR2 from the germline V gene are DFQATT and SNEGSKA (reference sequence). In DNA form, the CDR3 reads TGCAGTGCTAGAACACTCGGGACACAGGAGTCCTACGAGCAGTACTTC. Its translation is CSARTLGTQESYEQYF.

This clonotype was seen more than once but under ten times. The germline gene is not matched at one end of the junction; a read error may be the cause. The rearrangement links TRBV2 to TRBJ2-7, with 15 bases aligning to TRBD2. The CDR3 extends over 18 amino acids. Germline V lookup: CDR1 SNHLY, CDR2 FYNNEI. CDR3 in amino acids: CASSEDPGLAGGPYEQYF. CDR3 nucleotide sequence: TGTGCCAGCAGCGAAGACCCGGGACTAGCGGGGGGCCCCTACGAGCAGTACTTC.

This clonotype has just a few counts. The chain combines TRBV11-2 with TRBJ2-1, with 8 nucleotides matching TRBD1. V lost 1 base and J lost 4; bases outside the gene matches: 9. CDR3 size: 17 residues. The germline gives CDR1 SGHAT, CDR2 FQNNGV. CDR3 sequence reads: CASSLVRGPVHYNEQFF. CDR3 in DNA: TGTGCCAGCAGCTTAGTCAGGGGGCCCGTTCATTACAATGAGCAGTTCTTC.

This rearrangement joins TRBV27 to TRBJ1-1, with a weak D call TRBD1 (5 bases). The length of the CDR3 is 14 residues. Germline lookup yields CDR1 MNHEY and CDR2 SMNVEV (reference sequence). The germline V and J ends were trimmed by 7 bases and 1 base, with 13 bases remaining between them. CDR3 in DNA: TGTGCCAGCACCCCCGTGGGGGGGAACACTGAAGCTTTCTTT. Encoded protein: CASTPVGGNTEAFF.

V and J are TRBV12-3 or TRBV12-4 and TRBJ2-1; D unclear. V dropped 5 bases and J dropped 5 bases, with 7 bases sitting between them. This CDR3 contains 12 residues. CDR3 DNA sequence: TGTGCCAGCAGTCGTGGGGACAATGAGCAGTTCTTC. Its protein product is CASSRGDNEQFF.

This clonotype was found once. This rearrangement joins TRBV7-9 to TRBJ2-6; maybe TRBD1 (6 bases). Germline-derived CDR1 and CDR2 are SEHNR and FQNEAQ (reference sequence). This CDR3 has 16 residues. Trimming shortened V by 5 bases and J by 4 bases, and 15 bases separated the two germline ends. Written as DNA, the CDR3 is TGTGCCAGCAGCCAAGACTACAGGGAAGGGGCCAACGTCCTGACTTTC. This gives the protein CASSQDYREGANVLTF.

This clonotype was found many times. The chain has TRBV7-2 and TRBJ2-5, with D possibly being TRBD2 (6 bases). CDR3 length: 14 residues. The V end lost 4 bases, the J end lost 4 bases, and 13 bases lay between the germline ends. Germline CDR1 and CDR2: SGHTA and FQGNSA. The CDR3 sequence is CASSWSGWGETQYF. For the CDR3, the DNA is TGTGCCAGCAGCTGGAGCGGGTGGGGAGAGACCCAGTACTTC.

This chain links TRBV7-8 with TRBJ2-7; 8 nucleotides match TRBD1. Germline loops: CDR1 SGHVS, CDR2 FQNEAQ. Germline trimming cut 5 bases from V and 3 bases from J; bases unmatched to any gene: 6. There are 14 residues in the CDR3. CDR3 bases: TGTGCCAGCAGCCGGCGACAGGGGAACTACGAGCAGTACTTC. The encoded protein is CASSRRQGNYEQYF.

This clonotype was observed at least ten times. The chain carries TRBV7-2 and TRBJ1-1; D not certain. Per germline, CDR1 SGHTA and CDR2 FQGNSA. V lost 1 base, J lost 4 bases, and 10 bases lay in between. The CDR3 has 14 residues. This CDR3 reads CASSLDGDTTEAFF. CDR3 in DNA: TGTGCCAGCAGCTTAGATGGGGATACCACTGAAGCTTTCTTT. Filled out from reference TRBV7-2 and TRBJ1-1, the complete variable domain reads GAGVSQSPSNKVTEKGKDVELRCDPISGHTALYWYRQSLGQGLEFLIYFQGNSAPDKSGLPSDRFSAERTGGSVSTLTIQRTQQEDSAVYLCASSLDGDTTEAFFGQGTRLTVV.

The gene calls are TRBV7-2 and TRBJ1-6, with 7 bases fitting TRBD1. V was pared by 5 bases and J by 0 bases, with 4 bases of the junction left unmatched. The CDR3 runs to 16 residues. CDR1 and CDR2 (germline): SGHTA, FQGNSA. CDR3 nucleotides: TGTGCCAGCAGCGAGACAGGGAGCTCCTATAATTCACCCCTCCACTTT. Translated: CASSETGSSYNSPLHF.

This clonotype appeared many times. This chain connects TRBV7-2 to TRBJ2-7, with D unresolved. Per germline, CDR1 SGHTA and CDR2 FQGNSA. There are 15 residues in the CDR3. Trimming stripped 5 bases from V and 2 bases from J, with 16 bases between. Here the CDR3 DNA reads TGTGCCAGCAGCCAAATTCAGGCTGGGACCTACGAGCAGTACTTC. Its translation is CASSQIQAGTYEQYF.

Comment on this clonotype: A clone one base away is much larger, so this may be a read error. V and J are TRBV20-1 and TRBJ2-1; no firm D call. The CDR3 contains 11 residues. Germline assignment: CDR1 DFQATT and CDR2 SNEGSKA (reference sequence). The chain's CDR3 is CSASAVNEQSF. The CDR3 DNA is TGCAGTGCTAGTGCAGTAAATGAGCAGTCCTTC.

This clonotype has just a few counts. This rearrangement joins TRBV4-2 to TRBJ1-1; D unclear. From germline, CDR1 is LGHNA and CDR2 YNFKEQ. CDR3 size: 14 residues. V gave up 3 bases and J gave up 2 bases, with 10 bases separating them. The CDR3: CASSHINRNTEAFF. CDR3 coding DNA: TGTGCCAGCAGCCACATAAACCGTAACACTGAAGCTTTCTTT.

This clonotype was recorded a few times. The chain links TRBV6-1 to TRBJ2-3; 7 nucleotides line up with TRBD2. The CDR3 spans 13 residues. J was trimmed by 0 bases and V by 6 bases; bases with no gene match: 0. CDR1 and CDR2 (germline): MNHNS, SASEGT. DNA of the CDR3: TGTGCCAGCAGGGGGGGGAGCACAGATACGCAGTATTTT. Translation: CASRGGSTDTQYF.

The V and J genes are TRBV27 and TRBJ1-2; D remains unclear. V lost 2 bases and J 7 bases, leaving 11 bases between the germline ends. Germline V gene lookup returns CDR1 MNHEY and CDR2 SMNVEV (reference sequence). The CDR3 runs to 13 residues. CDR3 region: CASSLLAGTGYTF. The CDR3 nucleotides are TGTGCCAGCAGTTTACTTGCAGGAACTGGCTACACCTTC.

This clonotype was counted at least ten times. The genes are TRBV7-2 and TRBJ1-5; D is unclear. The CDR3 covers 15 residues. The ends were cut back, 5 bases at V and 0 bases at J, with 11 bases in the middle. Germline V gene lookup returns CDR1 SGHTA and CDR2 FQGNSA. The CDR3 region is CASSPALNSNQPQHF. The CDR3 DNA reads as TGTGCCAGCAGCCCCGCCCTCAATAGCAATCAGCCCCAGCATTTT.

This clonotype occurred a few times. The rearrangement uses TRBV6-5 and TRBJ1-1; 11 bases are shared with TRBD1. Per germline, CDR1 MNHEY and CDR2 SVGAGI. The V and J ends lost 6 bases and 6 bases, in that order; junction bases with no gene match: 12. The CDR3 totals 16 residues. CDR3 residues: CASSWDRGEPFPEAFF. The CDR3 coding sequence is TGTGCCAGCAGCTGGGACAGGGGGGAACCCTTCCCTGAAGCTTTCTTT.

The DNA of the CDR3 is TGTGCCAGCACCGGACAGGGGGCGCAGGAGCAGTACTTC. Translated, it gives CASTGQGAQEQYF. V usage is TRBV2 and J usage is TRBJ2-7, with 11 bases matching TRBD1. The CDR3 length is 13 residues. V lost 7 bases and J lost 7; bases outside the gene matches: 6. Germline V CDR1 and CDR2: SNHLY, FYNNEI. The variable domain in full, completed from reference TRBV2 and TRBJ2-7, reads EPEVTQTPSHQVTQMGQEVILRCVPISNHLYFYWYRQILGQKVEFLVSFYNNEISEKSEIFDDQFSVERPDGSNFTLKIRSTKLEDSAMYFCASTGQGAQEQYFGPGTRLTVT.